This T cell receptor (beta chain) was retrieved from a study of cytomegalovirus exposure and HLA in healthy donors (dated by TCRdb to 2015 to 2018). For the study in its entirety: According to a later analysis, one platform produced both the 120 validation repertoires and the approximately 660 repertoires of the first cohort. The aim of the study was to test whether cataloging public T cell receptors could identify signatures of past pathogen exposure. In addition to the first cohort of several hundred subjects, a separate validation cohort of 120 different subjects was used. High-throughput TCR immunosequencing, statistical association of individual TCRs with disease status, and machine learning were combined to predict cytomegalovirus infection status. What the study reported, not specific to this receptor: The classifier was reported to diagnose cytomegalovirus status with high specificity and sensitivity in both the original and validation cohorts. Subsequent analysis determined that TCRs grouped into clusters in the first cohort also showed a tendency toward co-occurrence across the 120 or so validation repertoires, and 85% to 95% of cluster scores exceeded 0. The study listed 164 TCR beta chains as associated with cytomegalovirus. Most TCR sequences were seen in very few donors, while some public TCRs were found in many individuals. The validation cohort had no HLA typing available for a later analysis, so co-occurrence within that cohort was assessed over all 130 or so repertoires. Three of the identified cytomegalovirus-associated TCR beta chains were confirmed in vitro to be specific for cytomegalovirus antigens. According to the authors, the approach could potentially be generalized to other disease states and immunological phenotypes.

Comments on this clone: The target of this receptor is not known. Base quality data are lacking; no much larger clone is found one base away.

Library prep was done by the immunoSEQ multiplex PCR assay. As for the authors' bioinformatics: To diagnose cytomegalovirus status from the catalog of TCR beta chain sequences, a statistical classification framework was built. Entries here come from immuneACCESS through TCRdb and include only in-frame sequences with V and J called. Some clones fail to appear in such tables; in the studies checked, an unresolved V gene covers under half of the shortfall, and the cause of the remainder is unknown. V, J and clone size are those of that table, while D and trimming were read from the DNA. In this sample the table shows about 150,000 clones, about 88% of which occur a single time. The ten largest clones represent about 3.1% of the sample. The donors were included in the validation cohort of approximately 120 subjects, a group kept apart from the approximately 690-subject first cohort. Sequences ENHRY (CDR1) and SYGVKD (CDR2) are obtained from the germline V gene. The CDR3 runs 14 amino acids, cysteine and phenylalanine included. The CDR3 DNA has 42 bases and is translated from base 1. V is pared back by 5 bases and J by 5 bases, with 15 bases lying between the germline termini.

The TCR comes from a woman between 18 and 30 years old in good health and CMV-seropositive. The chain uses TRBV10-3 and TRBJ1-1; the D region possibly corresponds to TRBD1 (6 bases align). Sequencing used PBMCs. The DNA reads TGTGCCATCAGTCTACAGGGCCTGGAGACTGAAGCTTTCTTT. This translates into CAISLQGLETEAFF.